This entry concerns a single T cell receptor beta chain. Its antigen is still unknown. The sample belongs to a study of OX40 agonist ivuxolimab in advanced cancers. Study-level background: Averaging around 60 years in age, with a range of about 23 to 90, the cohort was approximately 83% male. Checkpoint inhibitors had been given previously to around 38% of patients.

With 0 bases removed from V and 5 bases from J, the gap between germline ends came to 12 bases. Germline lookup yields CDR1 SGHRS and CDR2 YFSETQ. The CDR3 sequence is 14 residues long. TCRdb keeps only in-frame clones here, not all; method: immunoSEQ multiplex PCR. The top ten clones hold approximately 30% of a sample with approximately 25,000 clones, approximately 81% of them seen once. Findings of the study overall: There was clonal expansion of CD4+ and CD8+ blood T cells by week 6 at 0.1 to 3.0 mg/kg.

J is TRBJ2-7 and V is TRBV5-1; D is possibly TRBD1 (6 bases). Sequencing was performed on CD4+ or CD8+ T cells sorted from blood, taken in a trial of the OX40 agonist ivuxolimab. The receptor comes from an adult with an advanced solid tumor such as melanoma, head and neck, liver or kidney cancer. In nucleotides, the CDR3 is TGCGCCAGCAGCTTGGTGCAGGGGCTCAACGAGCAGTACTTC. Translated, it gives CASSLVQGLNEQYF.